Here is one T cell receptor (beta chain) with its context. The source of the sample is a study of cytomegalovirus exposure and HLA in healthy donors. Germline CDR1 reads SNHLY; CDR2 reads FYNNEI. Trimming removed 8 bases at V and 3 bases at J, with 14 bases between. This CDR3 has 14 residues. PCR was performed using 60 Vbeta and 13 Jbeta primers. Assay used: immunoSEQ multiplex PCR; TCRdb lists only in-frame clones, some missing. The sample has 77,000 or so clones; 60% to 80% are singletons. The source material was PBMCs. The sequence was obtained from a woman in her forties in good health and CMV-seronegative. The chain has TRBV2 and TRBJ1-3; D is ambiguous. DNA of the CDR3: TGTGCCAGCCGATACTCGGGAAATGGAAACACCATATATTTT. It specifies CASRYSGNGNTIYF.